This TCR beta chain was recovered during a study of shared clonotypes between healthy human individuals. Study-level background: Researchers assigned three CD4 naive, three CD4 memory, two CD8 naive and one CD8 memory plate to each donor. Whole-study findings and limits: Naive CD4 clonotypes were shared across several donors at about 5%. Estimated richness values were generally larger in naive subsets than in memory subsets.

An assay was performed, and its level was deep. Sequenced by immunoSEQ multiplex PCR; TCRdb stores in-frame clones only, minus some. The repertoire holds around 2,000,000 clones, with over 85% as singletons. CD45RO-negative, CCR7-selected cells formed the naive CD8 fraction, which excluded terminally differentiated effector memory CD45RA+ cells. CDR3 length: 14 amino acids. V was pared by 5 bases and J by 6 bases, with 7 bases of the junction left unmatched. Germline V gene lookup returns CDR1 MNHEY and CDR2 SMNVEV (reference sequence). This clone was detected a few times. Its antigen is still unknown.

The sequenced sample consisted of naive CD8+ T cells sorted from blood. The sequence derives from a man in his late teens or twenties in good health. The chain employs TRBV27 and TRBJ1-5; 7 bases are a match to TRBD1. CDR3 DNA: TGTGCCAGCAGTCTCCAGGGGGTGGGTCAGCCCCAGCATTTT. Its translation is CASSLQGVGQPQHF.